The clone carrying this TCR beta chain appeared a single time. The data belong to a study of blood T cell repertoires in COVID-19. On the study more broadly: Samples of COVID-19 (acute and convalescent) were obtained from the United States, Italy and Spain. PBMCs, B-cell-depleted T cells, or T cells provided the cDNA or gDNA that made up the material.

The protocol was immunoSEQ multiplex PCR, while the TCRdb copy is restricted to in-frame clones and leaves out a portion. The data hold approximately 56,000 clones, with about four fifths observed a single time. Trimming cost V 2 bases and J 1 base; bases outside gene matches: 6. Looked up from germline, CDR1 is PRHDT and CDR2 is FYEKMQ (reference sequence). CDR3 length: 16 amino acids. The sequenced material came from peripheral blood. This TCR was recovered from a man between 65 and 79 years old with active COVID-19. The J gene is TRBJ2-7, the V gene TRBV13; 9 bases match TRBD2. The CDR3 nucleotides are TGTGCCAGCAGCTTACTGTCTAGCGGGGATTCCTACGAGCAGTACTTC. Amino acid sequence: CASSLLSSGDSYEQYF.